This T cell receptor beta chain was found in a study of immune cell composition in non-small cell lung cancer. General study points: Adenocarcinomas with higher top tumour-associated clone frequency had more reactive TILs. No significant correlation existed between pack-years smoked and tumour clonality. Lung adenocarcinomas had lower top 10 clone scores and clonality than squamous tumours.

The germline V gene encodes CDR1 SGHNT and CDR2 YYREEE (reference sequence). CDR3 size: 15 residues. V lost 4 bases, J lost 0 bases, and 14 bases lay in between. Regarding this clone: Its antigen remains unidentified.

Assay used: immunoSEQ multiplex PCR; TCRdb lists only in-frame clones, some missing. The table includes 1,000 to 1,400 clones, 60% to 85% detected once. This receptor was taken from a human donor with non-small cell lung cancer. V is TRBV5-4 and J is TRBJ2-7; possible D gene TRBD2, 6 bases. Sequences were obtained from lung tumor tissue. Here the CDR3 reads CASSVGGTGSYEQYF. For the CDR3, the DNA is TGTGCCAGCAGCGTTGGGGGGACTGGCTCCTACGAGCAGTACTTC.